These T cell receptor beta chains were read from a single sample in a study of T cells in Graves' hyperthyroidism and ophthalmopathy. TCRdb ran MiXCR on the multiplex PCR reads and lists one entry per CDR3 protein. The sample includes some 440,000 distinct CDR3 sequences, 15% to 19% of them seen just once. The sequenced material came from blood. The receptors were gathered from a woman in her late teens or twenties with Graves' hyperthyroidism. The CDR3 runs from the conserved cysteine through the conserved F or W. The order of the fields is J gene, D gene, clone size, V gene, CDR3 protein, CDR3 DNA. A D gene is named only where the DNA matches it firmly. Not all rows give a size; the values are once, few, many and, for expanded clones, a class.

j_call: TRBJ2-5
d_call: NA
clone_size: many
v_call: TRBV20-1
cdr3_aa: CSARPPAGNEGIRETQYF
cdr3_nt: TGCAGTGCTAGACCCCCCGCCGGGAACGAGGGCATTAGGGAGACCCAGTACTTC

j_call: TRBJ2-2
d_call: NA
clone_size: many
v_call: TRBV30
cdr3_aa: CAWDSTDTGELFF
cdr3_nt: TGTGCCTGGGATTCAACAGACACCGGGGAGCTGTTTTTT

j_call: TRBJ2-5
d_call: NA
clone_size: many
v_call: TRBV7-9
cdr3_aa: CASSLAGTQETQYF
cdr3_nt: TGTGCCAGCAGCTTAGCAGGGACCCAAGAGACCCAGTACTTC

j_call: TRBJ1-2
d_call: TRBD1
clone_size: many
v_call: TRBV20-1
cdr3_aa: CSARDRGQPSAANYGYTF
cdr3_nt: TGCAGTGCTAGAGATCGGGGACAGCCAAGTGCAGCTAACTATGGCTACACCTTC

j_call: TRBJ2-1
d_call: TRBD1
clone_size: few
v_call: TRBV6-9
cdr3_aa: CASSYTTPDRGHEQFF
cdr3_nt: TGTGCCAGCAGTTACACGACGCCGGACAGGGGTCATGAGCAGTTCTTC

j_call: TRBJ2-2
d_call: NA
clone_size: many
v_call: TRBV11-1
cdr3_aa: CASSLARGPGTGELFF
cdr3_nt: TGTGCCAGCAGCTTAGCGAGAGGGCCCGGCACCGGGGAGCTGTTTTTT

j_call: TRBJ2-6
d_call: NA
clone_size: many
v_call: TRBV15
cdr3_aa: CATSRGGSGANVLTF
cdr3_nt: TGTGCCACCAGCAGAGGAGGGTCTGGGGCCAACGTCCTGACTTTC

j_call: TRBJ2-7
d_call: TRBD1
clone_size: many
v_call: TRBV7-2
cdr3_aa: CASSLGDRAHEQYF
cdr3_nt: TGTGCCAGCAGCTTGGGGGACAGGGCCCACGAGCAGTACTTC

j_call: TRBJ1-2
d_call: TRBD1
clone_size: NA
v_call: TRBV12-3/TRBV12-4
cdr3_aa: CASSPGIGQGSGYTF
cdr3_nt: TGTGCCAGCAGCCCTGGGATAGGACAGGGGAGTGGCTACACCTTC

j_call: TRBJ1-3
d_call: TRBD1
clone_size: many
v_call: TRBV2
cdr3_aa: CASRLTAGGSGNTIYF
cdr3_nt: TGTGCCAGCAGGTTAACGGCAGGGGGGTCTGGAAACACCATATATTTT

j_call: TRBJ2-3
d_call: TRBD2
clone_size: NA
v_call: TRBV27
cdr3_aa: CASSTRTSGSSTDTQYF
cdr3_nt: TGTGCCAGCAGTACACGGACTAGCGGGAGTTCCACAGATACGCAGTATTTT

j_call: TRBJ2-4
d_call: NA
clone_size: many
v_call: TRBV11-3
cdr3_aa: CASSLESLWRPGAKNIQYF
cdr3_nt: TGTGCCAGCAGCTTAGAGTCGCTTTGGCGCCCTGGGGCCAAAAACATTCAGTACTTC

j_call: TRBJ1-1
d_call: NA
clone_size: many
v_call: TRBV19
cdr3_aa: CASQPAITNTEAFF
cdr3_nt: TGTGCCAGTCAGCCGGCAATTACTAACACTGAAGCTTTCTTT

j_call: TRBJ1-1
d_call: NA
clone_size: many
v_call: TRBV5-1
cdr3_aa: CASSPSGANTEAFF
cdr3_nt: TGCGCCAGCAGCCCCTCGGGTGCGAACACTGAAGCTTTCTTT

j_call: TRBJ1-1
d_call: NA
clone_size: many
v_call: TRBV7-9
cdr3_aa: CASSLRHPDTEAFF
cdr3_nt: TGTGCCAGCAGCTTAAGACACCCGGACACTGAAGCTTTCTTT

j_call: TRBJ2-3
d_call: TRBD2
clone_size: NA
v_call: TRBV11-3
cdr3_aa: CASSLGLAGVFTDTQYF
cdr3_nt: TGTGCCAGCAGCCTCGGACTAGCGGGGGTATTCACAGATACGCAGTATTTT

j_call: TRBJ1-4
d_call: NA
clone_size: NA
v_call: TRBV5-1
cdr3_aa: CASSLIGGDEKLFF
cdr3_nt: TGTGCCAGCAGCTTGATTGGGGGCGATGAAAAACTGTTTTTT

j_call: TRBJ2-4
d_call: NA
clone_size: many
v_call: TRBV2
cdr3_aa: CASSEALAKNIQYF
cdr3_nt: TGTGCCAGCAGTGAAGCCCTAGCCAAAAACATTCAGTACTTC

j_call: TRBJ2-7
d_call: TRBD1
clone_size: many
v_call: TRBV20-1
cdr3_aa: CSVRTGGSEQYF
cdr3_nt: TGCAGTGTTCGGACAGGGGGCAGCGAGCAGTACTTC

j_call: TRBJ1-2
d_call: NA
clone_size: few
v_call: TRBV7-9
cdr3_aa: CASRTAKGYTF
cdr3_nt: TGTGCCAGCAGGACGGCGAAGGGCTACACCTTC

j_call: TRBJ1-1
d_call: NA
clone_size: many
v_call: TRBV20-1
cdr3_aa: CSARDRVRGGVNTEAFF
cdr3_nt: TGCAGTGCTAGAGATCGTGTCAGGGGAGGGGTTAACACTGAAGCTTTCTTT

j_call: TRBJ1-1
d_call: TRBD1
clone_size: few
v_call: TRBV20-1
cdr3_aa: CSARARTGNTEAFF
cdr3_nt: TGCAGTGCTAGAGCCAGGACAGGGAACACTGAAGCTTTCTTT

j_call: TRBJ1-5
d_call: NA
clone_size: many
v_call: TRBV19
cdr3_aa: CASSIDRDGNQPQHF
cdr3_nt: TGTGCCAGTAGTATAGACAGGGACGGCAATCAGCCCCAGCATTTT

j_call: TRBJ2-1
d_call: NA
clone_size: NA
v_call: TRBV12-5
cdr3_aa: CASGPWSEQFF
cdr3_nt: TGTGCTAGTGGTCCTTGGAGTGAGCAGTTCTTC

j_call: TRBJ2-1
d_call: TRBD1
clone_size: many
v_call: TRBV7-9
cdr3_aa: CASSSRGPGQQFF
cdr3_nt: TGTGCCAGCAGCTCCAGGGGGCCCGGACAGCAGTTCTTC

j_call: TRBJ1-4
d_call: NA
clone_size: many
v_call: TRBV20-1
cdr3_aa: CSARGLPTNEKLFF
cdr3_nt: TGCAGTGCTAGGGGACTGCCAACTAATGAAAAACTGTTTTTT

j_call: TRBJ2-1
d_call: TRBD2
clone_size: NA
v_call: TRBV5-1
cdr3_aa: CASSLVGTSGRSYNEQFF
cdr3_nt: TGCGCCAGCAGCTTGGTCGGGACTAGCGGGAGGTCCTACAATGAGCAGTTCTTC

j_call: TRBJ1-6
d_call: NA
clone_size: many
v_call: TRBV2
cdr3_aa: CASRDTYNSPLHF
cdr3_nt: TGTGCCAGCAGGGACACCTATAATTCACCCCTCCACTTT

j_call: TRBJ1-1
d_call: NA
clone_size: NA
v_call: TRBV4-2
cdr3_aa: CASSPKRTAVNTEAFF
cdr3_nt: TGTGCCAGCAGCCCGAAGAGGACAGCCGTGAACACTGAAGCTTTCTTT

j_call: TRBJ2-3
d_call: TRBD2
clone_size: many
v_call: TRBV7-9
cdr3_aa: CASSFLSGSGTDTQYF
cdr3_nt: TGTGCCAGCAGCTTCCTTAGCGGGAGCGGCACAGATACGCAGTATTTT

j_call: TRBJ2-5
d_call: NA
clone_size: many
v_call: TRBV6-1
cdr3_aa: CASSPGHQGETQYF
cdr3_nt: TGTGCCAGCTCCCCGGGACACCAAGGAGAGACCCAGTACTTC

j_call: TRBJ2-2
d_call: TRBD2
clone_size: NA
v_call: TRBV5-1
cdr3_aa: CASSDQLAGVNTGELFF
cdr3_nt: TGCGCCAGCAGCGACCAACTAGCGGGGGTGAACACCGGGGAGCTGTTTTTT

j_call: TRBJ2-4
d_call: TRBD2
clone_size: few
v_call: TRBV20-1
cdr3_aa: CSALGLAGGLNIQYF
cdr3_nt: TGCAGTGCTCTCGGACTAGCGGGAGGGTTAAACATTCAGTACTTC

j_call: TRBJ2-7
d_call: TRBD1
clone_size: NA
v_call: TRBV18
cdr3_aa: CASSPDRGHGQYF
cdr3_nt: TGTGCCAGCTCACCAGACAGGGGGCACGGGCAGTACTTC

j_call: TRBJ2-2
d_call: NA
clone_size: few
v_call: TRBV19
cdr3_aa: CASSIGLTRRTGELFF
cdr3_nt: TGTGCCAGTAGTATCGGACTTACCCGGAGAACCGGGGAGCTGTTTTTT

j_call: TRBJ2-1
d_call: TRBD2
clone_size: few
v_call: TRBV6-9
cdr3_aa: CASSYEGGRGNEQFF
cdr3_nt: TGTGCCAGCAGTTACGAGGGTGGGAGGGGTAATGAGCAGTTCTTC

j_call: TRBJ2-3
d_call: NA
clone_size: many
v_call: TRBV3-1
cdr3_aa: CASSQDEFHRWTRGTDTQYF
cdr3_nt: TGTGCCAGCAGCCAAGACGAGTTTCATCGCTGGACTAGGGGGACAGATACGCAGTATTTT

j_call: TRBJ2-3
d_call: TRBD2
clone_size: many
v_call: TRBV7-8
cdr3_aa: CASSLARLAGGRLRADTQYF
cdr3_nt: TGTGCCAGCAGCTTAGCGCGGCTAGCGGGGGGCCGGTTACGAGCAGATACGCAGTATTTT

j_call: TRBJ2-1
d_call: TRBD1
clone_size: many
v_call: TRBV6-1
cdr3_aa: CASSEAGTGSNEQFF
cdr3_nt: TGTGCCAGCAGTGAAGCGGGGACAGGGTCCAATGAGCAGTTCTTC

j_call: TRBJ2-3
d_call: TRBD1
clone_size: many
v_call: TRBV7-3
cdr3_aa: CASSFRQGRTDTQYF
cdr3_nt: TGTGCCAGCAGCTTCCGACAGGGTAGAACAGATACGCAGTATTTT

j_call: TRBJ2-7
d_call: NA
clone_size: NA
v_call: TRBV28
cdr3_aa: CASSHSQADSYEQYF
cdr3_nt: TGTGCCAGCAGTCACTCTCAGGCTGACTCCTACGAGCAGTACTTC

j_call: TRBJ2-6
d_call: NA
clone_size: NA
v_call: TRBV7-2
cdr3_aa: CASSPTRGAGANVLTF
cdr3_nt: TGTGCCAGCAGCCCCACCCGGGGAGCTGGGGCCAACGTCCTGACTTTC

j_call: TRBJ2-1
d_call: NA
clone_size: NA
v_call: TRBV11-2
cdr3_aa: CASRGARFNEQFF
cdr3_nt: TGTGCCAGCAGGGGGGCGCGGTTCAATGAGCAGTTCTTC

j_call: TRBJ2-5
d_call: NA
clone_size: many
v_call: TRBV7-8
cdr3_aa: CASSSRRAGETQYF
cdr3_nt: TGTGCCAGCAGCTCGCGGAGGGCGGGAGAGACCCAGTACTTC

j_call: TRBJ1-6
d_call: NA
clone_size: once
v_call: TRBV12-3/TRBV12-4
cdr3_aa: CASSLRRDDFPPLHF
cdr3_nt: TGTGCCAGCAGTTTAAGGAGGGACGATTTCCCACCCCTCCACTTT

j_call: TRBJ2-3
d_call: NA
clone_size: NA
v_call: TRBV18
cdr3_aa: CASSPLRNSAYSTDTQYF
cdr3_nt: TGTGCCAGCTCACCACTTAGGAATAGCGCCTATAGCACAGATACGCAGTATTTT

j_call: TRBJ2-2
d_call: NA
clone_size: NA
v_call: TRBV7-6
cdr3_aa: CASSSPWAGELFF
cdr3_nt: TGTGCCAGCAGTTCACCCTGGGCCGGGGAGCTGTTTTTT

j_call: TRBJ2-1
d_call: NA
clone_size: NA
v_call: TRBV20-1
cdr3_aa: CSAQASSYNEQFF
cdr3_nt: TGCAGTGCTCAGGCTAGCTCCTACAATGAGCAGTTCTTC